Below, 2 T cell receptor beta chains from the same sample are listed, as sequenced in a study of sequential checkpoint blockade in melanoma. Indicated treatment: randomized to nivolumab then ipilimumab (arm A) or the reverse (arm B). Using immunoSEQ multiplex PCR, the repertoire was profiled, and TCRdb retains in-frame clones only, with some absent. The table includes 25,000 to 30,000 clones, 77% detected once. Specimen: CD8+ T cells sorted from blood (inferred from file names), collected from a patient given nivolumab and ipilimumab in sequence. The receptors stem from a human donor with melanoma.

The genes are TRBV7-3 and TRBJ2-3; 12 bases line up with TRBD2. The CDR3 extends over 15 amino acids. V gave up 5 bases and J gave up 5 bases; unmatched junction bases: 5. CDR1 and CDR2 (germline): SGHTA, FQGTGA. The CDR3 DNA is TGTGCCAGCAGCGCTAGCGGGGGGGTATTAGATACGCAGTATTTT. Its translation is CASSASGGVLDTQYF.

The genes are TRBV5-1 and TRBJ2-7, with D maybe TRBD1 (6 bases). CDR3 length equals 15 residues. Germline V CDR1 and CDR2: SGHRS, YFSETQ. V dropped 1 base and J dropped 0 bases, with 11 bases sitting between them. The CDR3 is CASSLYTGSSYEQYF. The CDR3 region has the DNA TGCGCCAGCAGCTTGTATACAGGGAGCTCCTACGAGCAGTACTTC. Full variable domain (missing parts from reference TRBV5-1 and TRBJ2-7): KAGVTQTPRYLIKTRGQQVTLSCSPISGHRSVSWYQQTPGQGLQFLFEYFSETQRNKGNFPGRFSGRQFSNSRSEMNVSTLELGDSALYLCASSLYTGSSYEQYFGPGTRLTVT.